This record covers a single T cell receptor (beta chain). Sequencing used immunoSEQ multiplex PCR; TCRdb keeps in-frame clones, though not all of them. Of about 230,000 clones in the sample, 75% to 90% were seen once. These data belong to a study of blood T cell repertoires in COVID-19. Germline CDR1 reads SGHVS; CDR2 reads FNYEAQ. The CDR3 spans 15 residues. V gave up 4 bases and J gave up 3 bases; unmatched junction bases: 6. The chain joins TRBV7-6 to TRBJ2-1, with 7 positions matching TRBD2. The sequencing input was peripheral blood. This sequence was found in a middle-aged man with acute or convalescent COVID-19. For the CDR3, the DNA is TGTGCCAGCAGCTCCTTAGCGGGCATCTACAATGAGCAGTTCTTC. This gives the protein CASSSLAGIYNEQFF.